This TCR beta chain was recovered during a study of human T cells and chemical hapten exposure. TCRdb itself ran the RACE reads through MiXCR, one entry per CDR3 protein. The sample records roughly 360,000 distinct CDR3 sequences, roughly 5% being singletons. General observations from the study: Versus controls, significantly more large CDR3 similarity clusters arose from expanded TCRs. After DPC sensitization, TCRs above 1 in 1000 frequency showed no change. Because they had alopecia, donors may respond immunologically unlike healthy people.

Regarding time point: patch test 1, 2 weeks after DPC sensitization. Treatment given: therapeutic diphenylcyclopropenone sensitization with weekly scalp DPC. In germline, CDR1 is SNHLY, CDR2 FYNNEI. The CDR3 is 13 amino acids. V lost 9 bases and J lost 3, with 11 bases in between. This clonotype occurred many times. Its antigen is as yet unknown. V gene TRBV2 combines with J gene TRBJ2-2, with a weak D call TRBD2 (5 bases). Specimen: whole blood, collected in connection with sensitization to the hapten diphenylcyclopropenone (DPC). The sequence was obtained from a woman in her forties or fifties with alopecia areata. Some clones in this sample may be carry-over from other donors' samples. In nucleotides, the CDR3 is TGTGCCAGGACTACCGAGGACACCGGGGAGCTGTTTTTT. Translating it yields CARTTEDTGELFF.